This T cell receptor (beta chain) was sequenced during a study of Ad26.COV2.S vaccination and SARS-CoV-2 variants. The study, taken as a whole, reports: Post-vaccination breadth of spike-specific CD8+ and CD4+ T cell responses was reportedly substantial. Vaccine recipients and placebo recipients showed similar non-spike TCR breadth. Greater spike-specific TCR breadth was seen in vaccine recipients than in placebo recipients. The TCR-based breadth and depth measures might underestimate overall T cell responses.

Generated by immunoSEQ multiplex PCR, the TCRdb table keeps only in-frame clones and is missing some. The sample comprises about 350,000 clones, about 90% of which are singletons, and around 4.2% rests with the top ten. V gave up 4 bases and J gave up 6 bases; unmatched junction bases: 4. Germline CDR1 and CDR2: LNHDA and SQIVND (reference sequence). The CDR3 sequence is 15 residues long. Of note for this clone: Its matching antigen is unknown.

J is TRBJ2-1 and V is TRBV19; TRBD2 agrees at 12 bases. The TCR was taken from a human donor who had recovered from COVID-19. Source: peripheral blood, taken after recovery from COVID-19. In DNA, the CDR3 is TGTGCCAGTAGTACTAGCGGGGGGGCCGGCAATGAGCAGTTCTTC. Protein sequence: CASSTSGGAGNEQFF.